This is a list of T cell receptor beta chains from one sample in a study of cytomegalovirus exposure and HLA in healthy donors. Sequencing used immunoSEQ multiplex PCR; TCRdb keeps in-frame clones, though not all of them. The table includes tens of thousands of clones, around 78% detected once. Sequencing input: PBMCs. Source of these receptors: a female donor in good health and CMV-seronegative. CDR3s include the opening cysteine and the closing phenylalanine or tryptophan. The D gene is left open where the match is weak.

V gene	D gene	J gene	CDR3 protein	CDR3 DNA
TRBV14	TRBD1	TRBJ2-5	CASSQPGQGFGKTQYF	TGTGCCAGCAGCCAACCGGGACAGGGTTTTGGCAAGACCCAGTACTTC
TRBV4-2	NA	TRBJ1-1	CASSQAPGRVTEAFF	TGTGCCAGCAGCCAAGCCCCAGGGAGGGTCACTGAAGCTTTCTTT
TRBV7-6	NA	TRBJ1-5	CASSLAPTATNSNQPQHF	TGTGCCAGCAGCTTAGCCCCGACAGCAACTAATAGCAATCAGCCCCAGCATTTT
TRBV18	NA	TRBJ1-2	CASSPEPSNYGYTF	TGTGCCAGCTCACCGGAGCCCAGTAACTATGGCTACACCTTC
TRBV29-1	TRBD1	TRBJ1-2	CSVGDRGNGYTF	TGCAGCGTTGGGGACAGGGGGAATGGCTACACCTTC
TRBV5-4	NA	TRBJ1-1	CASSPDRFVAEAFF	TGTGCCAGCAGCCCGGACAGATTCGTCGCTGAAGCTTTCTTT
TRBV9	TRBD2	TRBJ2-2	CASSRGLAGRDTGELFF	TGTGCCAGCAGCCGTGGACTAGCGGGACGGGACACCGGGGAGCTGTTTTTT
TRBV7-8	NA	TRBJ1-2	CASSQRQERAYGYTF	TGTGCCAGCAGCCAACGACAGGAACGAGCCTATGGCTACACCTTC
TRBV5-5	NA	TRBJ1-1	CASSLGVRDTEAFF	TGTGCCAGCAGCTTGGGAGTCAGGGACACTGAAGCTTTCTTT
TRBV5-8	NA	TRBJ1-3	CASSPVGGSSGNTIYF	TGTGCCAGCAGCCCCGTAGGGGGATCCTCTGGAAACACCATATATTTT
TRBV2	NA	TRBJ2-7	CASTGSYEQYF	TGTGCCAGTACAGGATCCTACGAGCAGTACTTC
TRBV10-3	TRBD1	TRBJ2-7	CATSGTGGGGQYF	TGTGCCACCTCCGGGACAGGGGGCGGTGGGCAGTACTTC
TRBV28	NA	TRBJ2-5	CASNLNFETQYF	TGTGCCAGTAATCTTAACTTCGAGACCCAGTACTTC
TRBV4-1	TRBD1	TRBJ1-1	CASSQATGIRNTEAFF	TGCGCCAGCAGCCAAGCGACAGGGATCCGGAACACTGAAGCTTTCTTT